Following are 25 T cell receptor beta chains from one sample sequenced in a study of T cell responses to AZD1222 COVID-19 vaccine. Data came from immunoSEQ multiplex PCR; TCRdb stores just in-frame clones and leaves some out. Here the sample spans roughly 160,000 clones, more than 75% being singletons. Source: peripheral blood, taken 28 days after the second AZD1222 dose. The receptors were sampled from an adult who received the AZD1222 COVID-19 vaccine.

The chain employs TRBV6-5 and TRBJ1-2; 8 positions agree with TRBD1. V was clipped by 7 bases and J by 0 bases; unmatched bases: 4. The CDR3 contains 14 residues. Germline CDR1 MNHEY, CDR2 SVGAGI. The CDR3 nucleotides read TGTGCCAGCACCCCGGACAGGGCTAACTATGGCTACACCTTC. Amino acids: CASTPDRANYGYTF.

The J gene is TRBJ1-5, the V gene TRBV3-1 (or the pseudogene TRBV3-2); possible D gene TRBD1, 6 bases. Germline loops: CDR1 LGHDT, CDR2 YNNKEL (reference sequence). V gave up 4 bases and J gave up 8 bases, with 18 bases separating them. The CDR3 contains 15 residues. In nucleotides, the CDR3 is TGTGCCAGCAGCCCGGTCGGGGGCCCGGGCGAGCCCCAGCATTTT. Amino acids: CASSPVGGPGEPQHF.

CDR3 DNA sequence: TGTGCCAGCAGTGGGGAGATCAGAAAAGAGCAGTTCTTC. This encodes CASSGEIRKEQFF. This chain links TRBV2 with TRBJ2-1, with D possibly being TRBD2 (5 bases). Trimming pared 4 bases from V and 10 bases from J, leaving 14 bases between. The CDR3 runs 13 residues. Germline V gives CDR1 SNHLY, CDR2 FYNNEI.

This clone was picked up a small number of times. The chain is built from TRBV7-9 and TRBJ2-1, with 7 bases fitting TRBD1. Trimming at V came to 7 bases and at J to 3 bases, leaving 9 bases not matched to a gene. This CDR3 region has 15 residues. Germline V CDR1 and CDR2: SEHNR, FQNEAQ (reference sequence). The CDR3 loop is CASTVIDRDYNEQFF. CDR3 DNA sequence: TGTGCCAGCACCGTTATAGACAGGGACTACAATGAGCAGTTCTTC.

This chain links TRBV4-1 with TRBJ1-2, with 7 bases that match TRBD1. Germline V gene sequence: CDR1 MGHRA, CDR2 YSYEKL. This CDR3 is built from 15 residues. The J segment lost 3 bases and the V segment lost 1 base, leaving 5 bases of the junction unmatched. The CDR3 DNA is TGCGCCAGCAGCCAAGGACAGGGAATCGACTATGGCTACACCTTC. It codes for CASSQGQGIDYGYTF.

The chain employs TRBV29-1 and TRBJ2-1, with D hard to call. Per the germline V gene, CDR1 is SQVTM and CDR2 is ANQGSEA. The V end was cut by 4 bases, the J end by 8 bases, with 9 bases between. CDR3 length: 11 amino acids. The CDR3 protein is CSVATSDEQFF. For the CDR3, the DNA is TGCAGCGTTGCAACAAGCGATGAGCAGTTCTTC.

The chain employs TRBV20-1 and TRBJ2-3; D unresolved. The CDR3 contains 11 residues. V lost 4 bases, J lost 0 bases, and 2 bases lay in between. The germline V gene encodes CDR1 DFQATT and CDR2 SNEGSKA (reference sequence). CDR3 nucleotides: TGCAGTGCTACTAGCACAGATACGCAGTATTTT. Its translation is CSATSTDTQYF.

CDR3 nucleotides: TGTGCCAGCAGTTTAGTCACTCAGCCCCAGCATTTT. Encoded protein: CASSLVTQPQHF. The chain has TRBV12-3 or TRBV12-4 and TRBJ1-5; D remains ambiguous. The CDR3 length is 12 residues. V was trimmed by 1 base and J by 6 bases, leaving 4 bases between them.

The V gene is TRBV5-1, the J gene TRBJ2-1, with D possibly being TRBD2 (6 bases). Per germline, CDR1 SGHRS and CDR2 YFSETQ. The CDR3 totals 16 residues. Trimming took 2 bases from V and 3 from J, leaving 15 bases between them. The CDR3 coding sequence is TGCGCCAGCAGCTTCGGCGGGGACGGGCTCTACAATGAGCAGTTCTTC. Amino acid sequence: CASSFGGDGLYNEQFF.

The chain employs TRBV6-2 or TRBV6-3 and TRBJ2-7, with D perhaps TRBD1 or TRBD2 (5 bases each). CDR3 size: 16 residues. The germline V and J ends were trimmed by 2 bases and 6 bases, with 20 bases remaining between them. Per the germline V gene, CDR1 is MNHEY and CDR2 is SVGEGT. The CDR3 sequence: CASSYRLTAPRGEQYF. CDR3 nucleotide sequence: TGTGCCAGCAGTTACCGGCTGACAGCTCCGAGGGGCGAGCAGTACTTC.

The V and J genes are TRBV4-1 and TRBJ1-1; tentatively, D is TRBD1 (5 bases). Trimming stripped 1 base from V and 4 bases from J, with 7 bases between. Germline assignment: CDR1 MGHRA and CDR2 YSYEKL. The CDR3 is 13 amino acids. The CDR3 region is CASSQGGSTEAFF. Written as DNA, the CDR3 is TGCGCCAGCAGCCAAGGGGGCAGCACTGAAGCTTTCTTT.

This chain uses TRBV11-2 with TRBJ1-6; no definite D call. V lost 1 base, J lost 0 bases, and 7 bases lay in between. The CDR3 is made up of 16 amino acids. Per germline, CDR1 SGHAT and CDR2 FQNNGV. The CDR3 nucleotides are TGTGCCAGCAGCTTAGGAGAGGACTCCTATAATTCACCCCTCCACTTT. This codes for CASSLGEDSYNSPLHF. Drawing the rest from reference TRBV11-2 and TRBJ1-6, the complete variable domain is EAGVAQSPRYKIIEKRQSVAFWCNPISGHATLYWYQQILGQGPKLLIQFQNNGVVDDSQLPKDRFSAERLKGVDSTLKIQPAKLEDSAVYLCASSLGEDSYNSPLHFGNGTRLTVT.

This clone was seen more than once but under ten times. The V and J genes are TRBV9 and TRBJ1-2, with no clear D. The length of the CDR3 is 12 residues. The germline CDR1 and CDR2 sequences are SGDLS and YYNGEE. The germline V and J ends were trimmed by 4 bases and 8 bases, with 12 bases remaining between them. This CDR3 reads CASSPDTRGYTF. CDR3 nucleotides: TGTGCCAGCAGCCCTGACACTCGAGGCTACACCTTC.

V usage is TRBV7-9 and J usage is TRBJ2-2; TRBD1 agrees at 8 bases. CDR3 length: 18 amino acids. Germline assignment: CDR1 SEHNR and CDR2 FQNEAQ (reference sequence). With 5 bases clipped from V and 0 bases from J, the junction kept 11 bases outside the gene matches. This CDR3 is CASSLTSGGQPNTGELFF. CDR3 sequence (DNA): TGTGCCAGCAGCCTCACCTCAGGGGGCCAACCGAACACCGGGGAGCTGTTTTTT.

The chain carries TRBV30 and TRBJ1-5, with no clear D. V shed 1 base and J shed 9 bases, with 19 bases lying between them. The CDR3 covers 15 residues. CDR1 and CDR2 from the germline V gene are GTSNPN and SVGIG (reference sequence). DNA for the CDR3: TGTGCCTGGAGTGGTCCCGGGGTCAGCAGTGGGCCCCAGCATTTT. Residues: CAWSGPGVSSGPQHF.

This chain joins TRBV14 and TRBJ2-7; 10 positions match TRBD1. The germline V gene has CDR1 SGHDN and CDR2 FVKESK. The ends lost 3 bases at V and 9 bases at J; junction bases unmatched: 8. This CDR3 comprises 14 residues. DNA for the CDR3: TGTGCCAGCAGCCAGGGGGGACAGGGGACGCGGCAGTACTTC. Protein sequence: CASSQGGQGTRQYF.

This chain connects TRBV30 to TRBJ1-6; D not certain. The CDR3 length is 16 residues. The V gene's germline CDR1 is GTSNPN and CDR2 SVGIG (reference sequence). Trimming shortened V by 2 bases and J by 7 bases, and 18 bases separated the two germline ends. CDR3 bases: TGTGCCTGGAGTTCGGCAGGCAGTTTGCAGAATTCACCCCTCCACTTT. It encodes CAWSSAGSLQNSPLHF.

The chain recombines TRBV12-3 or TRBV12-4 with TRBJ1-1; D is ambiguous. CDR3 length equals 11 residues. Trimming removed 3 bases from V and 4 bases from J, with 3 bases in between. CDR3 region: CASSLSTEAFF. In DNA form, the CDR3 reads TGTGCCAGCAGTTTGAGCACTGAAGCTTTCTTT.

The V and J genes are TRBV2 and TRBJ1-6, with D possibly TRBD1 on 6 matching bases. The CDR3 totals 14 residues. Germline V gene lookup returns CDR1 SNHLY and CDR2 FYNNEI. V was pared by 6 bases and J by 4 bases, with 10 bases between. The CDR3 spells CASSLQGYNSPLHF. The CDR3 DNA is TGTGCCAGCAGCTTACAGGGTTATAATTCACCCCTCCACTTT.

Details on this clone: At one of its ends the junction is not consistent with the germline gene, which may arise from a read error. This chain links TRBV29-1 with TRBJ1-4; 7 bases map to TRBD1. The CDR3 contains 12 residues. CDR1 is SQVTM and CDR2 is ANQGSEA in the germline V gene. In DNA form, the CDR3 reads TGCAGCGGAGGGGATTGGGACACAGACAGGGTCTTT. The encoded protein is CSGGDWDTDRVF.

This chain uses TRBV12-5 with TRBJ1-3; D call uncertain. This CDR3 is built from 13 residues. Germline assignment: CDR1 LGHNT and CDR2 FRNRAP. Deletions cut 6 bases from V and 0 bases from J, with 6 bases between. The CDR3 nucleotides are TGTGCTAGTGGGGGGAGCTCTGGAAACACCATATATTTT. Translation gives CASGGSSGNTIYF.

The V call is TRBV10-3, the J call TRBJ1-1; D possibly corresponds to TRBD1 (6 bases). Germline V gives CDR1 ENHRY, CDR2 SYGVKD. This CDR3 has 13 residues. V lost 8 bases to trimming and J lost 4 bases, with 14 bases between them. The CDR3 protein is CAIQGQSGTEAFF. CDR3 in DNA: TGTGCCATCCAGGGGCAGTCGGGCACTGAAGCTTTCTTT.

This clone has just one count. The rearrangement joins TRBV4-1 to TRBJ1-1; possibly TRBD1 for D (6 bases). V lost 4 bases, J lost 6 bases, and 12 bases lay in between. The CDR3 contains 13 residues. CDR1 is MGHRA and CDR2 is YSYEKL in the germline V gene. Here the CDR3 DNA reads TGCGCCAGCAGCCTCCCGGGGGCGGCTGAAGCTTTCTTT. Its protein is CASSLPGAAEAFF.

The chain combines TRBV2 with TRBJ1-1, with D perhaps TRBD1 (5 bases). The V end was cut by 9 bases, the J end by 1 base, with 18 bases between. Germline CDR1 reads SNHLY; CDR2 reads FYNNEI. The CDR3 is made up of 15 amino acids. The CDR3 sequence: CARWDWAGRNTEAFF. DNA of the CDR3: TGTGCCAGATGGGACTGGGCAGGACGGAACACTGAAGCTTTCTTT.

The CDR3 DNA sequence: TGCAGCGCCAAGACAGGTACCCAAGAGACCCAGTACTTC. Translation: CSAKTGTQETQYF. V gene TRBV29-1 combines with J gene TRBJ2-5; tentatively, D is TRBD1 (6 bases). Trimming took off 7 bases at V and 1 base at J, with 13 bases between the two ends. The CDR3 is 13 amino acids. Germline V lookup: CDR1 SQVTM, CDR2 ANQGSEA.